This T cell receptor beta chain emerged from a study of CD8 T cells in ankylosing spondylitis. Study observations and caveats: Disease-linked clones were found to be CD8+ and relatively rare in peripheral blood.

V was trimmed by 8 bases and J by 2 bases, leaving 16 bases between them. Germline assignment: CDR1 ENHRY and CDR2 SYGVKD. This CDR3 spans 14 amino acids. This clonotype was detected ten times or more. What it binds is unknown. TCRdb passed the 5' RACE reads through MiXCR, listing each CDR3 protein once. Among about 240,000 distinct CDR3 sequences listed, around 7.8% were seen once. The chain links TRBV10-3 to TRBJ2-7; D may match TRBD1 or TRBD2 (5 bases each). The clonotype was recovered from a male donor with ankylosing spondylitis or in good health (not recorded which). Specimen: blood, either unsorted or a sorted T cell fraction (not recorded which). As DNA, the CDR3 is TGTGCCATCGGGACGCCAAAATCCCCCTACGAGCAGTACTTC. Translating gives CAIGTPKSPYEQYF.